This passage covers 30 T cell receptor beta chains from one sample sequenced in a study of read filtering for tumor transcriptome and immune sequencing. This library used 300 to 500 ng RNA and molecular barcoded adaptors spanning alpha/delta and beta/gamma chains. Using its own MiXCR run on the reads, TCRdb lists one record per CDR3 protein. Of tens of thousands of distinct CDR3 sequences in the sample, about 12% were seen once. Source material: a population of CD138-negative cells sorted from bone marrow. Receptors were obtained from a donor at least 40 years old with multiple myeloma.

This clonotype was picked up many times. The chain carries TRBV7-2 and TRBJ2-3; D gene uncertain. The length of the CDR3 is 12 residues. V dropped 2 bases and J dropped 4 bases, with 4 bases sitting between them. Germline loops: CDR1 SGHTA, CDR2 FQGNSA. CDR3 sequence (DNA): TGTGCCAGCAGCTTATTGGCAGATACGCAGTATTTT. It translates to CASSLLADTQYF.

The chain carries TRBV5-4 and TRBJ2-3; 9 bases align to TRBD2. CDR1 is SGHNT, CDR2 YYREEE, per germline (reference sequence). The CDR3 is 15 residues long. Trimming took 3 bases from V and 4 from J; bases not matched to a gene: 6. CDR3 sequence (DNA): TGTGCCAGCAGCTCATTAGCGGGAGCCGCAGATACGCAGTATTTT. It yields the protein CASSSLAGAADTQYF.

This clonotype was recorded at least ten times. The genes are TRBV19 and TRBJ2-1; 7 bases fit TRBD1. This CDR3 has 15 amino acids. The germline gives CDR1 LNHDA, CDR2 SQIVND (reference sequence). The J segment lost 0 bases and the V segment lost 1 base, leaving 0 bases of the junction unmatched. CDR3 DNA sequence: TGTGCCAGTAGTATAGCAGGGGGCTCCTACAATGAGCAGTTCTTC. This translates into CASSIAGGSYNEQFF.

At least ten counts were recorded for this clonotype. The V call is TRBV27, the J call TRBJ2-1, with D perhaps given as TRBD1 or TRBD2 (5 bases each). V gave up 8 bases and J gave up 3 bases, with 14 bases separating them. Looked up from germline, CDR1 is MNHEY and CDR2 is SMNVEV (reference sequence). The CDR3 runs 14 residues. In DNA form, the CDR3 reads TGTGCCAGCCGTCCAGCGGACAACTACAATGAGCAGTTCTTC. Amino acids: CASRPADNYNEQFF.

There are many counts of this clonotype. The chain joins TRBV7-9 to TRBJ2-1; 7 bases line up with TRBD2. After removal of 1 base from V and 1 base from J, the junction contained 7 bases not matched to a gene. This CDR3 is built from 17 residues. Germline lookup yields CDR1 SEHNR and CDR2 FQNEAQ (reference sequence). The CDR3 bases are TGTGCCAGCAGCTTAGTCACGGGACTACCATCCTACAATGAGCAGTTCTTC. This translates into CASSLVTGLPSYNEQFF.

This clonotype was picked up many times. This chain uses TRBV20-1 with TRBJ1-6; D gene uncertain. Germline CDR1 DFQATT, CDR2 SNEGSKA (reference sequence). The CDR3 consists of 13 residues. The V gene lost 6 bases and the J gene lost 7 bases, with 13 bases spanning the gap. CDR3 DNA: TGCAGTGCCGCGACACAGATGAATTCACCCCTCCACTTT. It specifies CSAATQMNSPLHF.

This clonotype has ten or more counts. This sequence joins TRBV5-1 and TRBJ1-6, with 9 bases matching TRBD1. This CDR3 contains 16 residues. CDR1 is SGHRS, CDR2 YFSETQ, per germline. The V and J ends lost 4 bases and 9 bases, in that order; junction bases with no gene match: 11. CDR3 coding DNA: TGCGCCAGCAGCAACAAACCGGGACAGGGAGCTTCACCCCTCCACTTT. This sequence encodes CASSNKPGQGASPLHF. The entire variable domain, with the rest obtained from reference TRBV5-1 and TRBJ1-6, is as follows: KAGVTQTPRYLIKTRGQQVTLSCSPISGHRSVSWYQQTPGQGLQFLFEYFSETQRNKGNFPGRFSGRQFSNSRSEMNVSTLELGDSALYLCASSNKPGQGASPLHFGNGTRLTVT.

This clonotype has ten or more counts. This sequence joins TRBV28 and TRBJ2-2; no firm D call. The V end was cut by 3 bases, the J end by 5 bases, with 1 base between. CDR1 and CDR2 from the germline V gene are MDHEN and SYDVKM. The CDR3 sequence is 11 residues long. The CDR3 DNA follows: TGTGCCAGCAGTTTGACCGGGGAGCTGTTTTTT. It specifies CASSLTGELFF.

The table lists this clonotype with many counts. The CDR3 sequence: CATSRDSGSYEQYF. The CDR3 region has the DNA TGTGCCACCAGCAGAGATTCGGGATCCTACGAGCAGTACTTC. The genes are TRBV15 and TRBJ2-7, with D maybe TRBD2 (5 bases). V lost 0 bases, J lost 1 base, and 7 bases lay in between. The CDR3 is 14 amino acids. Germline CDR1 reads LNHNV; CDR2 reads YYDKDF (reference sequence).

The chain combines TRBV5-4 with TRBJ2-1, with D unresolved. Trimming removed 2 bases from V and 5 bases from J, with 11 bases in between. The CDR3 totals 14 residues. Germline values: CDR1 SGHNT, CDR2 YYREEE (reference sequence). Here the CDR3 DNA reads TGTGCCAGCAGCTTCCGGAGTGGAGACAATGAGCAGTTCTTC. Translating it yields CASSFRSGDNEQFF.

This clonotype was observed many times. The chain is built from TRBV6-2 or TRBV6-3 and TRBJ2-5; TRBD2 agrees at 12 bases. Trimming at V came to 5 bases and at J to 4 bases, leaving 14 bases not matched to a gene. The CDR3 length is 18 residues. CDR1 is MNHEY and CDR2 is SVGEGT in the germline V gene. CDR3 bases: TGTGCCAGCAGTACAGACCTAGCGGGAGGGCCCGCAGGAGAGACCCAGTACTTC. As protein: CASSTDLAGGPAGETQYF.

Turning to this clonotype: This could be a read error, since a much larger clone is one nucleotide away. The rearrangement uses TRBV7-9 and TRBJ1-1; D is undetermined. V lost 5 bases and J lost 5, with 15 bases in between. Germline V gives CDR1 SEHNR, CDR2 FQNEAQ (reference sequence). The CDR3 is made up of 14 amino acids. The chain's CDR3 is CASSIGRRWTEAFF. DNA of the CDR3: TGTGCCAGCAGCATAGGTAGGAGATGGACTGAAGCTTTCTTT. Full variable domain (missing parts from reference TRBV7-9 and TRBJ1-1): DTGVSQNPRHKITKRGQNVTFRCDPISEHNRLYWYRQTLGQGPEFLTYFQNEAQLEKSRLLSDRFSAERPKGSFSTLEIQRTEQGDSAMYLCASSIGRRWTEAFFGQGTRLTVV.

This clonotype was seen ten or more times. The chain uses TRBV9 and TRBJ2-2; maybe TRBD2 (5 bases). Trimming pared 1 base from V and 3 bases from J, leaving 10 bases between. From germline, CDR1 is SGDLS and CDR2 YYNGEE. The CDR3 extends over 15 amino acids. The CDR3: CASSVSSEYTGELFF. CDR3 bases: TGTGCCAGCAGCGTAAGTAGCGAGTACACCGGGGAGCTGTTTTTT.

The rearrangement uses TRBV28 and TRBJ1-5; D remains unclear. Looked up from germline, CDR1 is MDHEN and CDR2 is SYDVKM. The V end was cut by 6 bases, the J end by 3 bases, with 15 bases between. The CDR3 is made up of 15 amino acids. CDR3 DNA sequence: TGTGCCAGCAGCACCCCATCGGCCAACAATCAGCCCCAGCATTTT. As protein: CASSTPSANNQPQHF.

In this sample, this clonotype is medium-sized. V is TRBV20-1 and J is TRBJ2-1; 7 bases fit TRBD2. The CDR3 totals 13 residues. V shed 4 bases and J 5 bases; nucleotides not matched to a gene: 5. CDR1 and CDR2 from the germline V gene are DFQATT and SNEGSKA (reference sequence). The CDR3 is CSATGTTNNEQFF. The CDR3 nucleotides are TGCAGTGCTACCGGGACTACTAACAATGAGCAGTTCTTC.

This clonotype was counted only a few times. Possible read error: a much larger clone is one base away. The chain combines TRBV4-3 with TRBJ2-2, with D perhaps assigned TRBD1 or TRBD2 (5 bases each). The germline gives CDR1 LGHNA, CDR2 YSLEER. The CDR3 consists of 17 residues. The CDR3 reads CASSQDWGPTNTGELVF. CDR3 nucleotides: TGCGCCAGCAGCCAAGATTGGGGACCTACGAACACCGGGGAGCTGGTTTTT.

This clonotype was seen many times. The V call is TRBV4-2, the J call TRBJ1-1; D is ambiguous. V was pared by 0 bases and J by 0 bases, with 8 bases between. Germline-derived CDR1 and CDR2 are LGHNA and YNFKEQ. The CDR3 is 15 residues long. The CDR3 region has the DNA TGTGCCAGCAGCCAAGACAGGACCTTGAACACTGAAGCTTTCTTT. Its translation is CASSQDRTLNTEAFF.

This clonotype was observed many times. The V call is TRBV24-1, the J call TRBJ2-5; perhaps TRBD2 as D (6 bases). The CDR3 spans 17 residues. Germline CDR1 KGHDR, CDR2 SFDVKD. The germline V and J ends were trimmed by 5 bases and 2 bases, with 20 bases remaining between them. The CDR3 DNA reads TGTGCCACCAGTGGAAAAACGGAAAGGGGACTTCAAGAGACCCAGTACTTC. Translated: CATSGKTERGLQETQYF.

This clonotype was detected many times. The chain uses TRBV29-1 and TRBJ1-2; a weak D match, TRBD1 (6 bases). This CDR3 is 16 amino acids long. Germline V gene sequence: CDR1 SQVTM, CDR2 ANQGSEA. Trimming stripped 0 bases from V and 4 bases from J, with 18 bases between. The CDR3 DNA is TGCAGCGTTGAAGATCCGGGGGCGGACCATCGCTATGGCTACACCTTC. Translation gives CSVEDPGADHRYGYTF.

There are many counts of this clonotype. This rearrangement joins TRBV12-3 or TRBV12-4 to TRBJ2-7; D tentatively reads TRBD1 or TRBD2 (6 bases each). CDR3 length: 15 amino acids. V lost 3 bases and J lost 1, with 13 bases in between. CDR3 nucleotide sequence: TGTGCCAGCAGTTTGGGTTGGGGGGCATCCTACGAGCAGTACTTC. It translates to CASSLGWGASYEQYF.

This clonotype has at least ten counts. The chain is built from TRBV12-3 or TRBV12-4 and TRBJ2-5; no clear D gene. The CDR3 loop spans 13 amino acids. V was trimmed by 5 bases and J by 0 bases, leaving 7 bases between them. The CDR3 DNA reads TGTGCCAGCAGTCCAGGTTACCAAGAGACCCAGTACTTC. As protein: CASSPGYQETQYF.

The rearrangement links TRBV7-2 to TRBJ2-1; 9 nucleotides align to TRBD2. The J segment lost 7 bases and the V segment lost 6 bases, leaving 7 bases of the junction unmatched. Germline loops: CDR1 SGHTA, CDR2 FQGNSA. CDR3 length: 14 residues. The CDR3 is CASRSSGGGNEQFF. CDR3 DNA sequence: TGTGCCAGCAGGAGTAGCGGGGGAGGGAATGAGCAGTTCTTC.

The J gene is TRBJ2-1, the V gene TRBV29-1; D might be TRBD2 (5 bases). This CDR3 contains 14 residues. Trimming pared 2 bases from V and 8 bases from J, leaving 16 bases between. CDR1 and CDR2 (germline): SQVTM, ANQGSEA. The CDR3 protein is CSVEHPGNPHEQFF. DNA of the CDR3: TGCAGCGTTGAACATCCGGGGAACCCCCATGAGCAGTTCTTC.

This clonotype was observed at least ten times. The rearrangement links TRBV10-3 to TRBJ1-1; weak D call: TRBD1 (5 bases). Per the germline V gene, CDR1 is ENHRY and CDR2 is SYGVKD. The CDR3 extends over 16 amino acids. Trimming took 0 bases from V and 1 from J, leaving 12 bases between them. The CDR3 DNA is TGTGCCATCAGTGAGTCGGGGGGGGGGACGAACACTGAAGCTTTCTTT. The encoded protein is CAISESGGGTNTEAFF.

This clonotype has just a few counts. It is likely a read error, because the conserved phenylalanine at the end of the CDR3 is missing. It is unclear where the CDR3 begins or ends on the DNA, so no DNA is shown, and the CDR3 is as TCRdb lists it. The genes are TRBV5-1 and TRBJ2-1; TRBD2, the table's D call, lacks a check against the DNA. A total of 15 residues make up the CDR3, ends included. Germline V lookup: CDR1 SGHRS, CDR2 YFSETQ. The CDR3 region is CASSQLTSGSGEQIS.

This clonotype was counted at least ten times. The chain recombines TRBV7-2 with TRBJ2-2; D unclear. CDR3 length equals 15 residues. CDR1 and CDR2 from the germline V gene are SGHTA and FQGNSA. With 5 bases removed from V and 3 bases from J, the gap between germline ends came to 13 bases. The CDR3 loop reads CASSPGRRDTGELFF. The CDR3 DNA sequence: TGTGCCAGCAGCCCCGGGCGAAGGGACACCGGGGAGCTGTTTTTT.

The table lists this clonotype with many counts. The rearrangement uses TRBV20-1 and TRBJ2-7; 9 nucleotides align to TRBD1. The trim removed 3 bases at V and 2 bases at J, leaving 14 bases unmatched. Germline V gives CDR1 DFQATT, CDR2 SNEGSKA (reference sequence). The CDR3 sequence is 17 residues long. The CDR3 spells CSASPRGTGITPYEQYF. The CDR3 coding sequence is TGCAGTGCTAGTCCCAGGGGGACAGGGATAACCCCCTACGAGCAGTACTTC.

This clonotype was recorded only once. This may be a read error, as it is one base from a much larger clone. The chain carries TRBV18 and TRBJ2-5; the match to TRBD2 covers 11 bases. Germline CDR1 and CDR2: KGHSH and LQKENI. This CDR3 region has 16 residues. V shed 1 base and J 6 bases; nucleotides not matched to a gene: 7. The CDR3: CASSPLIAGGSKTQYF. CDR3 bases: TGTGCCAGCTCACCACTAATAGCGGGAGGGTCGAAGACCCAGTACTTC.

This clonotype was counted ten times or more. The gene calls are TRBV30 and TRBJ2-5, with D unclear. The germline V and J ends were trimmed by 0 bases and 5 bases, with 10 bases remaining between them. Germline CDR1 and CDR2: GTSNPN and SVGIG (reference sequence). The CDR3 sequence is 13 residues long. DNA for the CDR3: TGTGCCTGGAGTGTAAGTGGGCTTGAGACCCAGTACTTC. Translation gives CAWSVSGLETQYF.

The table lists this clonotype with many counts. This rearrangement joins TRBV4-3 to TRBJ1-1; D not resolved. Germline CDR1 reads LGHNA; CDR2 reads YSLEER. V gave up 4 bases and J gave up 1 base, with 7 bases separating them. The CDR3 spans 13 residues. The chain's CDR3 is CASSPQSNTEAFF. In nucleotides, the CDR3 is TGCGCCAGCAGCCCTCAATCGAACACTGAAGCTTTCTTT.